These T cell receptor beta chains were read from a single sample in a study of OX40 agonist ivuxolimab in advanced cancers. The method was immunoSEQ multiplex PCR; TCRdb's version includes in-frame clones alone and lacks a portion of them. The sample consists of tens of thousands of clones, approximately 90% of them appearing once. The specimen comprised CD4+ or CD8+ T cells sorted from blood, sampled in a trial of the OX40 agonist ivuxolimab. The origin of the receptors is an adult with an advanced solid tumor such as melanoma, head and neck, liver or kidney cancer. The CDR3 runs from the conserved cysteine through the conserved F or W. The D gene is left open where the match is weak. Not all rows give a size; the values are once, few, many and, for expanded clones, a class.

>TRBJ2-1|TRBV19|TRBD1|medium-sized
TGTGCCACTCAGCCCTATGGGGGACAGGGAACTTACAATGAGCAGTTCTTC
CATQPYGGQGTYNEQFF
>TRBJ2-1|TRBV19|TRBD2|-
TGTGCCAGTAGTCCGGGACTAGCGGGTCTTGAGCAGTTCTTC
CASSPGLAGLEQFF
>TRBJ1-6|TRBV7-8|-|once
TGTGCCAGCACCCTTAACCGGAATTCACCCCTCCACTTT
CASTLNRNSPLHF
>TRBJ2-3|TRBV7-2|TRBD1|few
TGTGCCAGCAGCTCGGGACAGCACCGGGATACGCAGTATTTT
CASSSGQHRDTQYF
>TRBJ2-3|TRBV6-5|-|-
TGTGCCAGCAGTTACTCGACGGCAGATACGCAGTATTTT
CASSYSTADTQYF
>TRBJ2-7|TRBV7-2|-|few
TGTGCCAGCAGCTTAGGGAGGACGGGGTACGAGCAGTACTTC
CASSLGRTGYEQYF
>TRBJ2-1|TRBV18|TRBD2|-
TGTGCCAGCTCACCACCGCGCCTAGCGGGTCACAATGAGCAGTTCTTC
CASSPPRLAGHNEQFF
>TRBJ2-1|TRBV27|TRBD1|-
TGTGCCAGCAGTTGGCAGGGGGCGCTAGGTGAGCAGTTCTTC
CASSWQGALGEQFF
>TRBJ2-3|TRBV18|-|-
TGTGCCAGCTCACCCGGGGTGGACCACCCCACGCAGTATTTT
CASSPGVDHPTQYF
>TRBJ2-5|TRBV5-6|-|-
TGTGCCAGCAGCACACAAGAGACCCAGTACTTC
CASSTQETQYF
>TRBJ1-1|TRBV29-1|-|few
TGCAGCGGTGGGTTGAACACTGAAGCTTTCTTT
CSGGLNTEAFF
>TRBJ1-2|TRBV7-9|-|-
TGTGCCAGCAACGAAGGTTCAGGAATGGCGTTTTATGGCTACACCTTC
CASNEGSGMAFYGYTF
>TRBJ2-1|TRBV27|TRBD2|few
TGTGCCAGCAGTTTAGGGACTAGCGGGAGTTTAGGGGACAATGAGCAGTTCTTC
CASSLGTSGSLGDNEQFF
>TRBJ2-1|TRBV2|-|-
TGTGCCAGCAACGCCGTAGTTGTCGATGAGCAGTTCTTC
CASNAVVVDEQFF
>TRBJ2-3|TRBV28|-|-
TGTGCCAGCATCCCTTGGGCAGGGTTGAGCACAGATACGCAGTATTTT
CASIPWAGLSTDTQYF
>TRBJ2-7|TRBV6-5|-|-
TGTGCCAGCAGAGGCGGGACTCTTCCCTACGAGCAGTACTTC
CASRGGTLPYEQYF
>TRBJ2-5|TRBV11-2|-|-
TGTGCCAGCCAGCCGGCAATCGGCCCCCAAGAGACCCAGTACTTC
CASQPAIGPQETQYF
>TRBJ1-4|TRBV5-7|-|-
TGTGCCAGCAGCTTAGGGAGGAAGGAAACACCAACTAATGAAAAACTGTTTTTT
CASSLGRKETPTNEKLFF
>TRBJ2-7|TRBV7-3|TRBD2|-
TGTGCCAGCAGCTTAACTAGGCTAGCGGGAGGCTACGAGCAGTACTTC
CASSLTRLAGGYEQYF
>TRBJ2-1|TRBV9|TRBD2|-
TGTGCCAGCAGCGCCCGACTAGCGAATGAGCAGTTCTTC
CASSARLANEQFF
>TRBJ2-3|TRBV9|-|-
TGTGCCAGCAGCGTTGGTGCAGATACGCAGTATTTT
CASSVGADTQYF
>TRBJ2-3|TRBV5-1|-|-
TGCGCCAGCAGCGTCCTTAGGTTGGATACGCAGTATTTT
CASSVLRLDTQYF
>TRBJ1-3|TRBV9|-|-
TGTGCCAGCAGCTCGTGGACTGGCTCTGGAAACACCATATATTTT
CASSSWTGSGNTIYF
>TRBJ2-3|TRBV5-1|TRBD1|-
TGCGCCAGCAGCTCAGGGGGCTTCGCAGATACGCAGTATTTT
CASSSGGFADTQYF
>TRBJ2-1|TRBV7-2|-|-
TGTGCCAGCAGCTTAGCCTCGGGAAACTCCTACAATGAGCAGTTCTTC
CASSLASGNSYNEQFF
>TRBJ2-7|TRBV18|TRBD2|-
TGTGCCAGCTCACCCGGGACTAGCTCCTACGAGCAGTACTTC
CASSPGTSSYEQYF
>TRBJ2-3|TRBV6-4|TRBD2|-
TGTGCCAGCAGTTTAGCGGGAGGGCCGAATACGCAGTATTTT
CASSLAGGPNTQYF
>TRBJ1-4|TRBV14|-|-
TGTGCCAGCAGCCATCGCAGTAATGAAAAACTGTTTTTT
CASSHRSNEKLFF
>TRBJ2-7|TRBV5-1|-|-
TGCGCCAGCAGCTTACAACCAGGTGGGGTCTACGAGCAGTACTTC
CASSLQPGGVYEQYF
>TRBJ2-7|TRBV7-2|-|-
TGTGCCAGCAGCCTCACTAGGAACGAGCAGTACTTC
CASSLTRNEQYF
>TRBJ1-2|TRBV5-1|-|-
TGCGCCAGCAGCTTGGGGCAGGATGGAGGCTACACCTTC
CASSLGQDGGYTF
>TRBJ1-1|TRBV27|TRBD1|few
TGTGCCAGCAGTTTTGACAGGGGGCTCGACACTGAAGCTTTCTTT
CASSFDRGLDTEAFF
>TRBJ1-5|TRBV6-5|TRBD1|once
TGTGCCAGCAGGACAGGGGGTTCAGAACAGCCCCAGCATTTT
CASRTGGSEQPQHF
>TRBJ2-7|TRBV7-9|-|-
TGTGCCTCAAGGGGGGCTGAAGGCGAGCAGTACTTC
CASRGAEGEQYF
>TRBJ2-5|TRBV2|-|-
TGTGCCAGCAGTGAACAAGAGACCCAGTACTTC
CASSEQETQYF
>TRBJ1-2|TRBV5-1|-|-
TGCGCCAGCAGCTTGGAACAACAGGGAACGTTGTGGTACTATGGCTACACCTTC
CASSLEQQGTLWYYGYTF
>TRBJ1-5|TRBV6-1|-|once
TGTGCCAGCAGTCGGACAGAGACTGACAATCAGCCCCAGCATTTT
CASSRTETDNQPQHF
>TRBJ2-3|TRBV7-9|-|-
TGTGCCAGCAGCCTACCGTCGGGATCGGATACGCAGTATTTT
CASSLPSGSDTQYF
>TRBJ1-2|TRBV30|-|-
TGTGCCTGGAGTGTACAGGTTCTCGGCTACACCTTC
CAWSVQVLGYTF
>TRBJ2-1|TRBV10-1|-|-
TGCGCCAGCAGTGAGTCGAGTGGAAGCAGGGAGTACAATGAGCAGTTCTTC
CASSESSGSREYNEQFF
>TRBJ1-1|TRBV11-2|TRBD1|-
TGTGCCAGCAGATCGATTTCAGGGGGTTACACTGAAGCTTTCTTT
CASRSISGGYTEAFF
>TRBJ1-4|TRBV27|-|-
TGTGCCAGCCTTGACGGAGGCACAGCAACTAATGAAAAACTGTTTTTT
CASLDGGTATNEKLFF
>TRBJ1-2|TRBV20-1|-|-
TGCAGTGCTCTTTTGACGGATGGCTACACCTTC
CSALLTDGYTF
>TRBJ2-6|TRBV10-2|-|-
TGCGCCAGCAGTGTACAACAAAGTCGGGCCAACGTCCTGACTTTC
CASSVQQSRANVLTF
>TRBJ2-7|TRBV29-1|-|few
TGCAGCGCTAAGGACAGTCTCTCCTACGAGCAGTACTTC
CSAKDSLSYEQYF
>TRBJ2-7|TRBV28|-|-
TGTGCCAGCACGGTGTCACCCTACGAGCAGTACTTC
CASTVSPYEQYF
>TRBJ2-1|TRBV7-2|TRBD2|once
TGTGCCAGCAGCTTAGAGGGCGGGAGGGCCTCCTATGAGCAGTTCTTC
CASSLEGGRASYEQFF
>TRBJ1-4|TRBV6-1|-|-
TGTGCCAGCAGTGAGGGGACGGCTAATGAAAAACTGTTTTTT
CASSEGTANEKLFF
>TRBJ2-1|TRBV7-2|TRBD2|-
TGTGCCAGCAGCTTAGATAGCGGGGAGCAGTTCTTC
CASSLDSGEQFF
>TRBJ2-1|TRBV10-3|TRBD2|-
TGTGCCATCAGTGAGGCGGCGGGAGGGGGGGATGAGCAGTTCTTC
CAISEAAGGGDEQFF
>TRBJ1-2|TRBV2|-|-
TGTGCCAGCAGTGAACGGGGATATGGCTACACCTTC
CASSERGYGYTF
>TRBJ1-2|TRBV7-8|-|-
TGTGCCAGCAGCTTAGCGCGGGTGGGGCAGATCTATGGCTACACCTTC
CASSLARVGQIYGYTF
>TRBJ2-6|TRBV6-1|-|-
TGTGCCAGCAACAAGGGTAACGCTGGGGCCAACGTCCTGACTTTC
CASNKGNAGANVLTF
>TRBJ2-7|TRBV11-1|TRBD2|-
TGTGCCAGCAGCTTAGCTGGCGGGAGCTCCTACGAGCAGTACTTC
CASSLAGGSSYEQYF
>TRBJ2-3|TRBV5-1|TRBD1|-
TGCGCCAGCAGCCGCCGGGACAGGGACGAAGATACGCAGTATTTT
CASSRRDRDEDTQYF
>TRBJ2-7|TRBV5-4|TRBD2|-
TGTGCCAGCAGCTGGCAAAGACTAGCGGGACCAAAAGGTAGCTCCTACGAGCAGTACTTC
CASSWQRLAGPKGSSYEQYF
>TRBJ1-2|TRBV6-5|TRBD1|-
TGTGCCAGCAGTTCCAAACAGACAGGGTACTATGGCTACACCTTC
CASSSKQTGYYGYTF